This TCR beta chain was profiled in a study of T-cell reconstitution after alpha-beta-depleted transplantation in children listed by TCRdb under 2016. Background for the entire study: Using TCR repertoire profiling, the study followed T-cell immune reconstitution in a quantitative way in children after TCRalphabeta/CD19-depleted allogeneic hematopoietic cell transplantation. The paper as a whole reports these results and caveats: Hyperexpanded clone frequencies declined over subsequent months; after one year, T-cell counts and TCRbeta diversity were mostly attributed to newly produced T cells. Apparently early alphabetaT-cell count recovery about two months after transplant reportedly relied on only several hundred rapidly expanded clones derived from non-depleted graft cells. In some patients, the high TCRbeta diversity seen at day 60 was put down to recipient T cells and intrathymic progenitors that had survived conditioning.

In this sample, this clonotype turned up many times. Its antigen is unknown. The input lacks base qualities; no much larger clone sits a single base away. Libraries were built with PCR. The reads were generated on an Illumina HiSeq 2500. To normalize quantification of the TCRbeta repertoire, the TCR libraries were built with molecular barcoding that relied on unique molecular identifiers. TCRdb cleaned the public reads at Q25 with fastp, built clones with MiXCR and kept in-frame beta chains. Rows merge per CDR3 protein into single entries with the most common DNA and genes. The sample table shows roughly 150,000 distinct CDR3 sequences, and approximately 10% are seen once. The ten largest clones represent approximately 13% of the sample. The germline V gene provides CDR1 SGHTA and CDR2 FQGNSA. The CDR3 runs 16 residues from the cysteine to the phenylalanine. Only the CDR3 part of the read is kept: 48 bases, read in frame from the first base. V sheds 2 bases and J sheds 3 bases, leaving 13 bases between their ends.

The treatment or condition label here, explained by the study, means: allogeneic hematopoietic cell transplantation with graft depleted of TCRalphabeta T cells and CD19 B cells. The children who served as transplant recipients had been given grafts of TCRalphabeta/CD19-depleted allogeneic hematopoietic cells. This TCR was sampled from a boy aged 2 to 10 with acute myeloid leukemia, due to receive a stem cell transplant. Sequences were derived from PBMCs, sampled before TCRalphabeta/CD19-depleted stem cell transplant. The chain couples TRBV7-2 to TRBJ2-2; the best D guess is TRBD2, with 6 bases matching. The DNA is TGTGCCAGCAGCTTATTTGGCGGGGCAGACACCGGGGAGCTGTTTTTT. Translated, this gives CASSLFGGADTGELFF.